Here is one T cell receptor beta chain with its context. No antigen is known for it. Per-nucleotide qualities are absent, and no much larger clonotype sits a single base away. The label giving this sample's time point can be read as: week 11, during vaccination. Each vaccine dose was 300 ug of a 20-mer mutant IDH1 peptide in Montanide, given subcutaneously with topical imiquimod. The donors had newly diagnosed IDH1-mutant astrocytomas of WHO grade 3 or 4 that showed loss of nuclear ATRX. The samples were drawn from NOA16, a multicentre, single-arm, open-label phase I trial in Germany that tested a mutant IDH1 peptide vaccine in humans for the first time. Genomic DNA for TCRB sequencing was isolated from EDTA blood with the DNeasy Blood and Tissue Kit. This specimen comes from a study of a mutant IDH1 vaccine in newly diagnosed glioma (dated by TCRdb to about 2021). In the study overall: Patients received eight vaccinations in weeks 1, 3, 5, 7, 11, 15, 19 and 23, corresponding to visits V03 through V10. Vaccination began 4-6 weeks after radiotherapy alone, or alongside temozolomide cycles in the chemotherapy-containing groups. Of the 25 to 40 treated patients, about 62% were male and approximately 38% were female, and the mean age was approximately 40 years. Prior to enrollment, standard therapy consisting of radiotherapy alone, temozolomide alone, or radiochemotherapy with temozolomide had been administered to patients, with the combination being received by most patients. Peripheral blood was drawn at six visits: V03 (baseline), V05, V07, V10, V12 and V13. For exploratory analyses, longitudinal TCRB deep sequencing was carried out in about two dozen treated patients wherever samples were available.

Compared with germline, V lacks 5 bases and J lacks 7 bases; bases without a gene match: 10. From the cysteine up to the phenylalanine, the CDR3 has a length of 14 residues. The entry retains the CDR3 DNA only, 42 bases that are in frame from base 1. The germline V gene specifies SGHTA as CDR1 and FQGNSA as CDR2. Beyond this particular receptor, the publication reports: The authors stated that sample limitations prevented analyses of patient blood samples from being reproduced. Availability determined which PBMC samples were chosen for TCRB deep sequencing. Changes in the top peripheral T cell clonotypes picked up by TCRB sequencing did not appear to be linked to pseudoprogression. Across multiple MHC alleles, vaccine-induced immune responses were seen in just over 90% of patients.

The library was generated by the immunoSEQ multiplex PCR assay. Following the manufacturer's protocol, the hsTCRB Kit was used to amplify rearranged TCR beta chain sequences. TCRB libraries were sequenced on an Illumina MiSeq. Under the source paper's analysis protocol: The kit vendor's proprietary platform handled demultiplexing, trimming and gene mapping. TCRdb retrieved this table from immuneACCESS and kept in-frame rearrangements only. Not all clones are present; in checked studies, unresolved V genes account for under half, and no reason is known for the remainder. Clonal size and the V and J genes are those of that table, whereas D and trimming came from the DNA. Recorded for this sample are 50,000 to 65,000 clones; roughly 80% of them occurred a single time. Of the sample, approximately 9% is held by the ten largest clones.

The source is a woman aged 50 to 65 with glioma. The sequenced sample was PBMCs, obtained from a glioma patient whose treatment included an IDH1 peptide vaccine. This chain joins TRBV7-2 to TRBJ2-5; TRBD2 aligns with 7 central bases. The sequenced DNA is TGTGCCAGCAGCCCGCGGACTAGAACCGGGACCCAGTACTTC. Its translation is CASSPRTRTGTQYF.